This TCR gamma chain was sequenced in a study of gammadelta T cells in human blood. General observations from the study: Microbial exposure reportedly appeared to drive polyclonal expansion of innate gamma-delta T cells right after birth.

From germline, CDR1 is VTNTFY and CDR2 YDVSTARD (reference sequence). With V trimmed by 0 bases and J by 5 bases, 13 bases remained unmatched. This CDR3 contains 16 residues. This clone was observed a handful of times. Its target is unknown. A single base separates this from a much larger clone, so it may be a read error. TCRdb re-called the RT-PCR reads via CATT. This sample carries 500 to 700 gamma-chain clones, 3% to 4% of them seen once, and the ten largest clones take roughly 20%. The V gene is TRGV3, the J gene TRGJ1 or TRGJ2. The sequence was collected from a human donor. The source material was non-Vgamma9Vdelta2 gamma-delta T cells from adult blood. CDR3 sequence: CATWDRPPYSNYKKLF. CDR3 nucleotides: TGTGCCACCTGGGACAGGCCCCCATATTCCAATTATAAGAAACTCTTT.